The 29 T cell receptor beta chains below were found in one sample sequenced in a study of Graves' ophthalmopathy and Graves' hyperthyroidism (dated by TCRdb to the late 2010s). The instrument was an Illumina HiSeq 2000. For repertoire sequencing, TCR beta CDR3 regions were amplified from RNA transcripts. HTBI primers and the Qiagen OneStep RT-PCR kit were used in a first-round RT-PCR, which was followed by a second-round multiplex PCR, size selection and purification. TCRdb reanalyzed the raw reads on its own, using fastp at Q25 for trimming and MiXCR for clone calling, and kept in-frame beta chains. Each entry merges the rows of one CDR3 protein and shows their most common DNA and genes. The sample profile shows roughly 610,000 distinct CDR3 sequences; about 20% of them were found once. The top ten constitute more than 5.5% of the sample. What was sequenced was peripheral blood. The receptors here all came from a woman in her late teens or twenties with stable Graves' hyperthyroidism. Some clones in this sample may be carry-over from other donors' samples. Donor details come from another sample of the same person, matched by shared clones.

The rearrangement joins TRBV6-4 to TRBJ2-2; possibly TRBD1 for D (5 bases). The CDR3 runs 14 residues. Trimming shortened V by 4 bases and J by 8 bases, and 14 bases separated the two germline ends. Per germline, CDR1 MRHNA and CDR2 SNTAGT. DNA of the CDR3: TGTGCCAGCAGTGTGGCAGGGAACTCGGGGGAGCTGTTTTTT. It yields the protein CASSVAGNSGELFF.

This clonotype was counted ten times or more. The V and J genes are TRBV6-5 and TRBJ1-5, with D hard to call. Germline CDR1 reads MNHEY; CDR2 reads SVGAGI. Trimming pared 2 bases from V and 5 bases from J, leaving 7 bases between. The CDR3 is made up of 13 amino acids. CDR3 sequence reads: CASSYDGYQPQHF. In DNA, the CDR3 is TGTGCCAGCAGTTACGACGGGTATCAGCCCCAGCATTTT.

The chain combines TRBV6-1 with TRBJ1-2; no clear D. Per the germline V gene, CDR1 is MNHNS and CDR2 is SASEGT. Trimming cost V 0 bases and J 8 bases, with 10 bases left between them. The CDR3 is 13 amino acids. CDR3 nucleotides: TGTGCCAGCAGTGAAGCGCGCAGTACGGGCTACACCTTC. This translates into CASSEARSTGYTF.

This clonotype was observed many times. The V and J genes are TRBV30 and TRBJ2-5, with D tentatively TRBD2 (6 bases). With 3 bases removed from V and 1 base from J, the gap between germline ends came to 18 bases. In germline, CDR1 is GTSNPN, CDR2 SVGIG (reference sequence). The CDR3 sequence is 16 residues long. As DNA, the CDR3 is TGTGCCTGGAGGGGTTTGAGCGGGCCTCCCCAAGAGACCCAGTACTTC. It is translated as CAWRGLSGPPQETQYF.

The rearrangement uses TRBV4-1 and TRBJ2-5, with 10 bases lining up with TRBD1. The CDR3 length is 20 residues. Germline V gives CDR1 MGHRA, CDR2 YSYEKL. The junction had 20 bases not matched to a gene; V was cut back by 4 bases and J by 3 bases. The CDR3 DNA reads TGCGCCAGCAGCCCTGCCCTCTTCCGGGACAGGGGCTTCCCCAAAGAGACCCAGTACTTC. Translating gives CASSPALFRDRGFPKETQYF.

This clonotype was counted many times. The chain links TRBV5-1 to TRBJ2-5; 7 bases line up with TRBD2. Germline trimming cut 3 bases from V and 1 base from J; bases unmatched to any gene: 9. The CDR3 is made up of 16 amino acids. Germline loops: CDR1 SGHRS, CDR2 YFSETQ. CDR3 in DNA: TGCGCCAGCAGCTCACGACTAGCAGGTTTCCAAGAGACCCAGTACTTC. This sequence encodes CASSSRLAGFQETQYF. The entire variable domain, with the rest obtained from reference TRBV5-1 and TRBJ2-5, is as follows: KAGVTQTPRYLIKTRGQQVTLSCSPISGHRSVSWYQQTPGQGLQFLFEYFSETQRNKGNFPGRFSGRQFSNSRSEMNVSTLELGDSALYLCASSSRLAGFQETQYFGPGTRLLVL.

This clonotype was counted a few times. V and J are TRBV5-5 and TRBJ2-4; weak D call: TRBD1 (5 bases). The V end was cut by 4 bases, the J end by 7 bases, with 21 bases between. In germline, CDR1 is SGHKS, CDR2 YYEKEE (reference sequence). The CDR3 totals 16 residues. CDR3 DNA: TGTGCCAGCAGCCTTAACACAGGACCCCCTGCCAACATTCAGTACTTC. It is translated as CASSLNTGPPANIQYF.

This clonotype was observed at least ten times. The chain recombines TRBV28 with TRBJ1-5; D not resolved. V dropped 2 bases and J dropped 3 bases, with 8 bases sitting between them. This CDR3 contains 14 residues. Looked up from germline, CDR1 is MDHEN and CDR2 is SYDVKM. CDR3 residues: CASSLTADNQPQHF. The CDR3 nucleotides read TGTGCCAGCAGTTTAACGGCCGACAATCAGCCCCAGCATTTT.

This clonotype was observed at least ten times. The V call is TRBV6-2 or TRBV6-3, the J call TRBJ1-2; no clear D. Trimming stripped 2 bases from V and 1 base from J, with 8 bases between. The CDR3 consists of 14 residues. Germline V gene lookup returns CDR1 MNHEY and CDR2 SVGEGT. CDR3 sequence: CASSYPTYNYGYTF. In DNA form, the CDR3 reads TGTGCCAGCAGTTACCCCACATATAACTATGGCTACACCTTC.

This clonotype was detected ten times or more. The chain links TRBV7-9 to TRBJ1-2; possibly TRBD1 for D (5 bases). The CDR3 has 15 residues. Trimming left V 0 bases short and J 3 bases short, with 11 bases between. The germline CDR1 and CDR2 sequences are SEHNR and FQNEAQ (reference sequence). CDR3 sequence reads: CASSLAVGQDYGYTF. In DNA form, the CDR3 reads TGTGCCAGCAGCTTAGCGGTGGGGCAAGACTATGGCTACACCTTC.

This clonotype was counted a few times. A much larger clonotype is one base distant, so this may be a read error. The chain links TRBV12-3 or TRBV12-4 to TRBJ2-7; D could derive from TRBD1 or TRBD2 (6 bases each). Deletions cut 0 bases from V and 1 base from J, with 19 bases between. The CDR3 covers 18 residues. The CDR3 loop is CASSLASLARGLSYEQYF. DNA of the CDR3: TGTGCCAGCAGTTTAGCGAGTTTAGCACGGGGGCTGTCCTACGAGCAGTACTTC.

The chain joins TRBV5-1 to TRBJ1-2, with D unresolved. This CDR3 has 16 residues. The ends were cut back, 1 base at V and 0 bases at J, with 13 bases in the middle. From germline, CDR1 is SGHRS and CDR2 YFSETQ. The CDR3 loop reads CASSLWSGETNYGYTF. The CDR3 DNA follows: TGCGCCAGCAGCTTGTGGTCGGGAGAAACTAACTATGGCTACACCTTC.

CDR3: CASSEAPGQGVYGYTF. The CDR3 DNA reads TGTGCCAGCAGTGAAGCGCCGGGACAGGGGGTCTATGGCTACACCTTC. The chain carries TRBV6-1 and TRBJ1-2, with TRBD1 identical over 11 bases. V shed 0 bases and J 4 bases; nucleotides not matched to a gene: 4. The V gene's germline CDR1 is MNHNS and CDR2 SASEGT. CDR3 length equals 16 residues.

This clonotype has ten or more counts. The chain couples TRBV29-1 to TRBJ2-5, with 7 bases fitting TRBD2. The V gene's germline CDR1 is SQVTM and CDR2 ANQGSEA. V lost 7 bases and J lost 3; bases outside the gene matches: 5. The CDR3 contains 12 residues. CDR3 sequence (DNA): TGCAGCGCTCATCTAGCGGAAGAGACCCAGTACTTC. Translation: CSAHLAEETQYF.

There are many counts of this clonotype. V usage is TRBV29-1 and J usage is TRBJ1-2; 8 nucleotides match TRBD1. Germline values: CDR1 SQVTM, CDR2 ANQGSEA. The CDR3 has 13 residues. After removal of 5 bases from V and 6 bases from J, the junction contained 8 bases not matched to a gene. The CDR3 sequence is CSVLDRVRDGYTF. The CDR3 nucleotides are TGCAGCGTTCTGGACAGGGTAAGGGATGGCTACACCTTC.

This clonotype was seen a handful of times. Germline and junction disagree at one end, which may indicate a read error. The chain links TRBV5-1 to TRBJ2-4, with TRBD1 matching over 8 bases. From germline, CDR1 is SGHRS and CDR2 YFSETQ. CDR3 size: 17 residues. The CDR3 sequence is CASSLAQGAEAKNIKYF. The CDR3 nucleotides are TGCGCCAGCAGCTTGGCTCAGGGGGCGGAGGCCAAAAACATTAAGTACTTC.

The CDR3 loop is CASSQVWAGQGVSEQYF. DNA of the CDR3: TGTGCCAGCAGCCAAGTTTGGGCGGGACAGGGGGTATCCGAGCAGTACTTC. The chain combines TRBV3-1 with TRBJ2-7; 11 bases map to TRBD1. The CDR3 has 17 residues. Germline V gene lookup returns CDR1 LGHDT and CDR2 YNNKEL (reference sequence). The ends lost 1 base at V and 6 bases at J; junction bases unmatched: 11.

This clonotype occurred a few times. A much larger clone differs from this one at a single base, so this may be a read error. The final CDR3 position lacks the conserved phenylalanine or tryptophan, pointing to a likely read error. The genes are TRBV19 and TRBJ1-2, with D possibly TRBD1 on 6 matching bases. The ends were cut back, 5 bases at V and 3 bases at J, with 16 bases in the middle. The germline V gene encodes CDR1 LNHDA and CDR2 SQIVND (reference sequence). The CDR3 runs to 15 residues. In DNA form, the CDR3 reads TGTGCCAGTAGTTCCGGACAGTTCGGGTACTATGGCTACACCTAC. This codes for CASSSGQFGYYGYTY.

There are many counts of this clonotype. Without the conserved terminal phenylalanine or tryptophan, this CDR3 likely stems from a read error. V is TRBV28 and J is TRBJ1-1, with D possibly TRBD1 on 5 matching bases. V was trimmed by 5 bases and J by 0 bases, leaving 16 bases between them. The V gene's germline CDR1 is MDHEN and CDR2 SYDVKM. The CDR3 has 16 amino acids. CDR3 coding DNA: TGTGCCAGCAGTACCCAACCCGGGACCATGAACACTGAAGCTTTCTCT. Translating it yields CASSTQPGTMNTEAFS.

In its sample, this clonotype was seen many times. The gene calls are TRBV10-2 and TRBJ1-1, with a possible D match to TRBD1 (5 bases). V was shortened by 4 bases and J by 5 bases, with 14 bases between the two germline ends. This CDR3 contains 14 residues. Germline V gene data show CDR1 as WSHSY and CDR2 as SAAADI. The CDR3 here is CASSVAGSRTEAFF. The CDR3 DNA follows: TGCGCCAGCAGTGTAGCAGGGTCTCGAACTGAAGCTTTCTTT.

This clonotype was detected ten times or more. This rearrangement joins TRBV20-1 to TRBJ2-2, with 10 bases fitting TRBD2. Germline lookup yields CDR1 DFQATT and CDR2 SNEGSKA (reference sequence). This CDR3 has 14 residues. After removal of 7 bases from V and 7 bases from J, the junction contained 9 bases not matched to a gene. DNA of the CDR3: TGCAGTGTACGGAGCGGGGGGGCCGTCGGGGAGCTGTTTTTT. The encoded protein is CSVRSGGAVGELFF.

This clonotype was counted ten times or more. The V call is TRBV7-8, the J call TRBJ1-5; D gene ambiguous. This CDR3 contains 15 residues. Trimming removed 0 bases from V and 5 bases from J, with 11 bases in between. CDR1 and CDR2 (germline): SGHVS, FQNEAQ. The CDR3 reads CASSLAVEGHQPQHF. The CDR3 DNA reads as TGTGCCAGCAGCTTAGCGGTGGAGGGCCATCAGCCCCAGCATTTT.

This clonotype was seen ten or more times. CDR3 sequence: CASSYKTGVDGYTF. The CDR3 coding sequence is TGTGCCAGCAGTTACAAAACAGGGGTTGATGGCTACACCTTC. The chain links TRBV6-5 to TRBJ1-2, with 7 positions matching TRBD1. The CDR3 has 14 amino acids. The trim removed 2 bases at V and 6 bases at J, leaving 6 bases unmatched. Germline assignment: CDR1 MNHEY and CDR2 SVGAGI.

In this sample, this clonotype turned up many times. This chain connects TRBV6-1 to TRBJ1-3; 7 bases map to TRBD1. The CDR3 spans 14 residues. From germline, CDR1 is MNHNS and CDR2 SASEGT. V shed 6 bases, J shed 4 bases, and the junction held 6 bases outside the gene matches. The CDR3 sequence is CASSPSRGGNTIYF. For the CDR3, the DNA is TGTGCCAGCAGCCCCAGCAGGGGGGGAAACACCATATATTTT.

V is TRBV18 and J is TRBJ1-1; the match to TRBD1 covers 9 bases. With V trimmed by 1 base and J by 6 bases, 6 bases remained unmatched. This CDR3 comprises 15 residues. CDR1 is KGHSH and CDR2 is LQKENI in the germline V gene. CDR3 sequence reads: CASSPRGQGLAEAFF. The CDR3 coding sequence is TGTGCCAGCTCACCACGGGGACAGGGTTTAGCTGAAGCTTTCTTT.

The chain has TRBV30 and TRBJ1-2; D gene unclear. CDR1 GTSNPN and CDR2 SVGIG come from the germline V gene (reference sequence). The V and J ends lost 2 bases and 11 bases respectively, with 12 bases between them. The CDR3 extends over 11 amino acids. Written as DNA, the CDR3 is TGTGCCTGGAGTACCACCCCACCTTACACCTTC. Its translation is CAWSTTPPYTF.

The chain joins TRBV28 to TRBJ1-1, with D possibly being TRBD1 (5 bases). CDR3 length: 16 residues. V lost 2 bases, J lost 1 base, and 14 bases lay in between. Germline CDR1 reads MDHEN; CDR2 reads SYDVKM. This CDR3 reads CASSLPQGSENTEAFF. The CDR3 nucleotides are TGTGCCAGCAGTTTACCCCAGGGTTCCGAGAACACTGAAGCTTTCTTT.

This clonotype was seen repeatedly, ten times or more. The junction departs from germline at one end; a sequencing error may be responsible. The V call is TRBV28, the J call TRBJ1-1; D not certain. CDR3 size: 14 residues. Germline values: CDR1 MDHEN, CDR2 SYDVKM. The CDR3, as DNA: TGTGCCAGCAGTCTATGGGAACTAAACACTGAAGCTTTCTTT. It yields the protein CASSLWELNTEAFF.

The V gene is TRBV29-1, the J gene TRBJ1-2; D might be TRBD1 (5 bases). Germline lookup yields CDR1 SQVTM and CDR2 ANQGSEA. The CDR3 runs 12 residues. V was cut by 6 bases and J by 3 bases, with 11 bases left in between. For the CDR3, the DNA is TGCAGCGTGACGGGGGGAGACTATGGCTACACCTTC. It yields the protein CSVTGGDYGYTF.